Each of the 30 T cell receptor beta chains below was sequenced from the same sample in a study of post-analysis software for immune sequencing data. Study results and limitations: There were four or five TRBV segments more frequent in patients than controls, and TRBV5-6, TRBV5-1 and TRBV20-1 were among them.

Antigen specificity for these receptors is unknown. The library was made from cDNA and included unique molecular identifiers. TCRdb ran MiXCR on the PCR reads and lists one entry per CDR3 protein. Seen here are about 620,000 distinct CDR3 sequences, around 40% observed once, and the top ten hold approximately 1.7%. Sequencing used blood. These receptors came from a girl between 5 and 17 years old with multiple sclerosis.

The CDR3: CASSLRGTGPTYEQYF. The CDR3 nucleotides read TGTGCCAGCAGCCTCCGTGGGACAGGGCCAACCTACGAGCAGTACTTC. The chain couples TRBV3-1 to TRBJ2-7, with 9 bases that match TRBD1. J lost 2 bases, V lost 4 bases, and 9 bases had no gene match. CDR1 is LGHDT and CDR2 is YNNKEL in the germline V gene (reference sequence). CDR3 length equals 16 residues.

This clonotype was picked up a small number of times. The V call is TRBV5-5, the J call TRBJ1-5; TRBD1 aligns across 8 bases. The J segment lost 4 bases and the V segment lost 1 base, leaving 4 bases of the junction unmatched. Germline V gene data show CDR1 as SGHKS and CDR2 as YYEKEE (reference sequence). The CDR3 is made up of 15 amino acids. This CDR3 is CASSLMQGANQPQHF. CDR3 coding DNA: TGTGCCAGCAGCTTGATGCAGGGGGCGAATCAGCCCCAGCATTTT.

This clonotype has just one count. The CDR3 DNA reads TGTGCCAGCAGTTACGTCGGGGTACGGGAGACCCAGTACTTC. The encoded protein is CASSYVGVRETQYF. The gene calls are TRBV6-5 and TRBJ2-5; tentatively, D is TRBD2 (5 bases). Germline CDR1 reads MNHEY; CDR2 reads SVGAGI. The CDR3 runs 14 residues. V dropped 2 bases and J dropped 5 bases, with 12 bases sitting between them.

In its sample, this clonotype was seen once. The chain is built from TRBV10-3 and TRBJ2-1, with TRBD2 matching 9 bases. V was pared by 6 bases and J by 1 base, with 13 bases of the junction left unmatched. This CDR3 contains 18 residues. Looked up from germline, CDR1 is ENHRY and CDR2 is SYGVKD. The CDR3, as DNA: TGTGCCATCAGGCAGGGACTAGCTGGGGGGTTTTCCTACAATGAGCAGTTCTTC. As protein: CAIRQGLAGGFSYNEQFF.

This chain uses TRBV11-2 with TRBJ2-1, with 9 positions matching TRBD2. The CDR3 is 19 residues long. Trimming cost V 3 bases and J 8 bases; bases outside gene matches: 20. From germline, CDR1 is SGHAT and CDR2 FQNNGV. CDR3 sequence reads: CASSFGWGPAGGNAHEQFF. The CDR3 DNA reads TGTGCCAGCAGCTTCGGGTGGGGACCAGCGGGAGGAAATGCCCATGAGCAGTTCTTC.

The J gene is TRBJ2-5, the V gene TRBV6-2 or TRBV6-3; D tentatively reads TRBD1 or TRBD2 (6 bases each). Near its end, the DNA agrees better with TRBJ2-7, so the J call may be wrong. There are 14 residues in the CDR3. Germline V gene sequence: CDR1 MNHEY, CDR2 SVGEGT. In DNA, the CDR3 is TGTGCCAGCAGGGCGGGACACCTACAATACGAGCAGTACTTC. Its protein product is CASRAGHLQYEQYF.

The J gene is TRBJ2-3, the V gene TRBV29-1, with a tentative D call TRBD1 (5 bases). The CDR3 runs to 16 residues. V lost 4 bases and J lost 1, with 18 bases in between. Germline V lookup: CDR1 SQVTM, CDR2 ANQGSEA. CDR3 coding DNA: TGCAGCGTTGTTTCACCACAGGTCAGGGGCACAGATACGCAGTATTTT. It yields the protein CSVVSPQVRGTDTQYF.

The chain recombines TRBV12-3 or TRBV12-4 with TRBJ2-1; D is possibly TRBD2 (6 bases). The CDR3 is 15 residues long. The V end was cut by 2 bases, the J end by 4 bases, with 12 bases between. The CDR3 region is CASSLQWRGYNEQFF. The CDR3 DNA is TGTGCCAGCAGTTTACAATGGCGGGGATACAATGAGCAGTTCTTC.

The chain carries TRBV14 and TRBJ2-6; D not resolved. The CDR3 length is 17 residues. The V gene lost 4 bases and the J gene lost 5 bases, with 18 bases spanning the gap. The germline gives CDR1 SGHDN, CDR2 FVKESK. The CDR3 bases are TGTGCCAGCAGCCCCCGAAGCCGGCCCGACCGGGCCAACGTCCTGACTTTC. Its translation: CASSPRSRPDRANVLTF.

V is TRBV7-2 and J is TRBJ2-5; 9 bases align to TRBD2. CDR1 is SGHTA, CDR2 FQGNSA, per germline. This CDR3 has 15 residues. Unmatched junction bases numbered 6, after V lost 2 bases and J lost 5 bases. CDR3 sequence reads: CASSLRRGGQETQYF. The CDR3 bases are TGTGCCAGCAGCTTACGGCGGGGGGGCCAGGAGACCCAGTACTTC.

The rearrangement joins TRBV2 to TRBJ2-3, with D perhaps matching TRBD1 or TRBD2 (6 bases each). The CDR3 length is 12 residues. With 8 bases removed from V and 7 bases from J, the gap between germline ends came to 13 bases. Germline CDR1 SNHLY, CDR2 FYNNEI. This CDR3 reads CASLEGGNTQYF. DNA for the CDR3: TGTGCCAGCCTCGAGGGGGGTAATACGCAGTATTTT.

This clonotype showed up just a few times. V is TRBV12-3 or TRBV12-4 and J is TRBJ1-2; 10 bases fit TRBD1. Germline trimming cut 6 bases from V and 4 bases from J; bases unmatched to any gene: 17. The CDR3 totals 18 residues. CDR3 coding DNA: TGTGCCAGCAGCATAAATAAATTACGGGACAGGGGTGCCTATGGCTACACCTTC. Protein product: CASSINKLRDRGAYGYTF.

This clonotype has just a few counts. The CDR3 DNA follows: TGCGCCAGCAGGGTGGGGCAGGGGAATGCGGATACGCAGTATTTT. Amino acid sequence: CASRVGQGNADTQYF. The rearrangement uses TRBV5-1 and TRBJ2-3, with D possibly being TRBD1 (6 bases). In germline, CDR1 is SGHRS, CDR2 YFSETQ. CDR3 size: 15 residues. V was shortened by 5 bases and J by 6 bases, with 19 bases between the two germline ends. Looking up the rest from reference TRBV5-1 and TRBJ2-3 gives the full variable domain: KAGVTQTPRYLIKTRGQQVTLSCSPISGHRSVSWYQQTPGQGLQFLFEYFSETQRNKGNFPGRFSGRQFSNSRSEMNVSTLELGDSALYLCASRVGQGNADTQYFGPGTRLTVL.

This clonotype was counted between two and nine times. One junction end does not reproduce the germline sequence, and a read error may be involved. The J gene is TRBJ2-7, the V gene TRBV7-8, with 13 bases matching TRBD2. The CDR3 extends over 17 amino acids. The germline gives CDR1 SGHVS, CDR2 FQNEAQ. DNA for the CDR3: TGCGCCAGCAGAACCGGGACTAGCGGGATGGGGCTTACGACGCAGTACTTC. It yields the protein CASRTGTSGMGLTTQYF.

The chain carries TRBV12-3 or TRBV12-4 and TRBJ2-1, with 13 positions matching TRBD2. This CDR3 has 15 residues. Trimming removed 5 bases from V and 7 bases from J; junction bases left unmatched: 5. CDR3 DNA sequence: TGTGCCAGCAGTGGGACTAGCGGGGATGTAAATGAGCAGTTCTTC. It is translated as CASSGTSGDVNEQFF.

This clonotype came up a few times. V gene TRBV9 combines with J gene TRBJ1-2, with no clear D. The V gene lost 0 bases and the J gene lost 7 bases, with 10 bases spanning the gap. The germline V gene encodes CDR1 SGDLS and CDR2 YYNGEE. This CDR3 is built from 13 residues. CDR3 sequence reads: CASSVEGRAGYTF. CDR3 DNA: TGTGCCAGCAGCGTAGAAGGAAGGGCTGGCTACACCTTC.

This chain uses TRBV20-1 with TRBJ2-3; 9 nucleotides line up with TRBD1. V shed 6 bases, J shed 0 bases, and the junction held 7 bases outside the gene matches. The germline V gene encodes CDR1 DFQATT and CDR2 SNEGSKA (reference sequence). The CDR3 loop spans 15 amino acids. The CDR3 DNA is TGCAGTGCAACTGGGACAGGGACTAGCACAGATACGCAGTATTTT. Protein product: CSATGTGTSTDTQYF.

This clonotype was seen only a few times. The rearrangement joins TRBV10-3 to TRBJ2-7, with 16 bases that match TRBD2. The germline gives CDR1 ENHRY, CDR2 SYGVKD. This CDR3 is 16 amino acids long. V gave up 10 bases and J gave up 7 bases; unmatched junction bases: 13. In DNA form, the CDR3 reads TGTGCCACCGGGACTAGCGGGAGGGCCGAAATGGGTGAGCAGTACTTC. The encoded protein is CATGTSGRAEMGEQYF.

This clonotype was seen only a few times. The gene calls are TRBV12-3 or TRBV12-4 and TRBJ1-2; D gene unclear. Trimming left V 2 bases short and J 4 bases short, with 11 bases between. CDR3 length: 14 amino acids. CDR3: CASSLTPGSYGYTF. The DNA for the CDR3 is TGTGCCAGCAGTTTAACCCCGGGCAGCTATGGCTACACCTTC.

The chain couples TRBV7-2 to TRBJ2-4; the D gene could be TRBD1 or TRBD2 (5 bases each). The CDR3 loop spans 17 amino acids. Per germline, CDR1 SGHTA and CDR2 FQGNSA. V lost 3 bases and J lost 0, with 15 bases in between. CDR3 nucleotides: TGTGCCAGCAGCTTCTCCGGGACCCTGGGAGCCAAAAACATTCAGTACTTC. Amino acids: CASSFSGTLGAKNIQYF.

This clonotype has more than one count but fewer than ten. In DNA form, the CDR3 reads TGTGCCAGCAGTTCCGCCGGGACAGGGGGACAAGGCTACGAGCAGTACTTC. It translates to CASSSAGTGGQGYEQYF. This chain uses TRBV12-3 or TRBV12-4 with TRBJ2-7; 11 nucleotides line up with TRBD1. V was clipped by 4 bases and J by 3 bases; unmatched bases: 11. This CDR3 is built from 17 residues.

This clonotype was picked up a small number of times. The chain joins TRBV12-3 or TRBV12-4 to TRBJ2-3, with D perhaps TRBD1 (6 bases). The V end lost 2 bases, the J end lost 10 bases, and 16 bases lay between the germline ends. The CDR3 has 14 amino acids. CDR3 coding DNA: TGTGCCAGCAGTTTAAAGGGTACAGGGCCCCCGCAGTATTTT. Its protein product is CASSLKGTGPPQYF.

This chain links TRBV3-1 with TRBJ1-2; perhaps TRBD1 as D (5 bases). The CDR3 has 14 amino acids. Germline V gene lookup returns CDR1 LGHDT and CDR2 YNNKEL (reference sequence). Trimming took off 2 bases at V and 3 bases at J, with 10 bases between the two ends. CDR3 region: CASSQPTGDYGYTF. The CDR3 bases are TGTGCCAGCAGCCAACCTACAGGCGACTATGGCTACACCTTC.

CDR3 bases: TGCGCCAGCAGCCACCAAGCGGACAGGGTGGCTGAGCAGTTCTTC. Encoded protein: CASSHQADRVAEQFF. The chain employs TRBV4-1 and TRBJ2-1; 8 nucleotides align to TRBD1. Germline V CDR1 and CDR2: MGHRA, YSYEKL. With 3 bases clipped from V and 9 bases from J, the junction kept 10 bases outside the gene matches. The CDR3 loop spans 15 amino acids.

This clonotype appeared a few times. The chain carries TRBV20-1 and TRBJ2-5, with 8 bases fitting TRBD2. V was pared by 6 bases and J by 1 base, with 10 bases of the junction left unmatched. The CDR3 length is 15 residues. Germline CDR1 and CDR2: DFQATT and SNEGSKA (reference sequence). CDR3 protein: CSARGGRTAQETQYF. The CDR3 DNA is TGCAGTGCGCGAGGCGGGAGGACAGCCCAAGAGACCCAGTACTTC.

The chain is built from TRBV14 and TRBJ2-1, with 9 bases that match TRBD2. CDR1 and CDR2 from the germline V gene are SGHDN and FVKESK. This CDR3 contains 16 residues. V was pared by 0 bases and J by 2 bases, with 2 bases of the junction left unmatched. CDR3 region: CASSQDQRGAYNEQFF. Here the CDR3 DNA reads TGTGCCAGCAGCCAAGATCAGCGGGGGGCCTACAATGAGCAGTTCTTC.

V gene TRBV7-2 combines with J gene TRBJ2-1; TRBD2 aligns across 8 bases. This CDR3 is built from 16 residues. Per the germline V gene, CDR1 is SGHTA and CDR2 is FQGNSA. V lost 3 bases, J lost 2 bases, and 6 bases stayed unmatched. The CDR3 DNA is TGTGCCAGCAGCTTTGATAATAGCGGGACCTACAATGAGCAGTTCTTC. Protein sequence: CASSFDNSGTYNEQFF.

The rearrangement uses TRBV12-3 or TRBV12-4 and TRBJ1-2; D is unresolved. This CDR3 has 13 residues. Between the trimmed V and J ends, which lost 4 bases and 1 base, there was a span of 7 bases. The chain's CDR3 is CASSSPSNYGYTF. Written as DNA, the CDR3 is TGTGCCAGCAGTTCTCCAAGTAACTATGGCTACACCTTC.

This clonotype was observed a few times. V and J are TRBV7-9 and TRBJ2-6, with TRBD1 matching over 9 bases. Unmatched junction bases numbered 7, after V lost 9 bases and J lost 4 bases. This CDR3 is 15 amino acids long. Germline CDR1 and CDR2: SEHNR and FQNEAQ (reference sequence). The CDR3 sequence is CARGTGRTGANVLTF. CDR3 DNA: TGTGCCAGAGGGACAGGGCGTACCGGGGCCAACGTCCTGACTTTC.

The chain combines TRBV5-1 with TRBJ2-3, with D perhaps TRBD1 or TRBD2 (5 bases each). Germline V CDR1 and CDR2: SGHRS, YFSETQ. CDR3 length equals 17 residues. Trimming took off 0 bases at V and 2 bases at J, with 16 bases between the two ends. Here the CDR3 DNA reads TGCGCCAGCAGCTTGGCCCAAAGGGGAGACGCCACAGATACGCAGTATTTT. This translates into CASSLAQRGDATDTQYF.